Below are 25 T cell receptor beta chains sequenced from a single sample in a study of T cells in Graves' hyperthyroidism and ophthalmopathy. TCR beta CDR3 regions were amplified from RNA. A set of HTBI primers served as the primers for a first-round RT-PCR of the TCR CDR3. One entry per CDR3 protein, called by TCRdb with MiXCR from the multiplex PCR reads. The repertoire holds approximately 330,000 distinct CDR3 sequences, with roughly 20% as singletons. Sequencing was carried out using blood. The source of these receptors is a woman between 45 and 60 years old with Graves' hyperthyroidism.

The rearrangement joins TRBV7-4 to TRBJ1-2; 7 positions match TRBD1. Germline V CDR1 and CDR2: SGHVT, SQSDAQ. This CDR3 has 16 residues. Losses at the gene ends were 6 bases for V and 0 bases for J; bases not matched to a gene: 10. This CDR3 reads CASRRDRIIANYGYTF. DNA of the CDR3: TGTGCCAGCAGACGGGACAGAATTATAGCTAACTATGGCTACACCTTC.

CDR3 in DNA: TGTGCCAGCAGCGGACCGGGACAGAACAATGGCTACACCTTC. Its protein product is CASSGPGQNNGYTF. The chain employs TRBV28 and TRBJ1-2; 7 positions match TRBD1. CDR1 MDHEN and CDR2 SYDVKM come from the germline V gene. The CDR3 consists of 14 residues. V shed 6 bases and J 6 bases; nucleotides not matched to a gene: 10.

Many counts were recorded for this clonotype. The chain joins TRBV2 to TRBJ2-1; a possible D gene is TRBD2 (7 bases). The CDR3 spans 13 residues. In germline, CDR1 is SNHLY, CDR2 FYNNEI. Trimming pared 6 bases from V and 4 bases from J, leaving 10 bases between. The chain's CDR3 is CASRAGAYNEQFF. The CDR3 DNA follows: TGTGCCAGCAGGGCGGGGGCATACAATGAGCAGTTCTTC.

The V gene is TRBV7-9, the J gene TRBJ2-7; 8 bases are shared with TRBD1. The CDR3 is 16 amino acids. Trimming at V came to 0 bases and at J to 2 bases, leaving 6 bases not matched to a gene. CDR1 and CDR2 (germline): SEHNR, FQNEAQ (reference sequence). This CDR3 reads CASSLAGETGAYEQYV. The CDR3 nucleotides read TGTGCCAGCAGCTTAGCGGGGGAGACAGGGGCCTACGAGCAGTACGTC.

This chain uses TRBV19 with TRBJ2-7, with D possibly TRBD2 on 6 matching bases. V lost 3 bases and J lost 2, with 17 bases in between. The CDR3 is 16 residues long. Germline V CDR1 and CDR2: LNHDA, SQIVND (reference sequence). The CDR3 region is CASSIVLDYQTYEQYF. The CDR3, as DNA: TGTGCCAGTAGTATCGTTTTGGACTACCAGACCTACGAGCAGTACTTC.

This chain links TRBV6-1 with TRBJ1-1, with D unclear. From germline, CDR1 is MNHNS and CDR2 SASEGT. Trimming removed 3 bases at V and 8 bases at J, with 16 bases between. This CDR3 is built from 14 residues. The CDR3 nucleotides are TGTGCCAGCAGTGAGTTGGGAATGCAGATGGAAGCTTTCTTT. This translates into CASSELGMQMEAFF.

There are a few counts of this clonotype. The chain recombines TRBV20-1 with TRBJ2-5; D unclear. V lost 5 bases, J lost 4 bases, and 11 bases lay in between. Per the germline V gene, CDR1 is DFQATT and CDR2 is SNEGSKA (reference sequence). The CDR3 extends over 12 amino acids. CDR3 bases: TGCAGTGCTCCCCTGCCGGGAGAGACCCAGTACTTC. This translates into CSAPLPGETQYF.

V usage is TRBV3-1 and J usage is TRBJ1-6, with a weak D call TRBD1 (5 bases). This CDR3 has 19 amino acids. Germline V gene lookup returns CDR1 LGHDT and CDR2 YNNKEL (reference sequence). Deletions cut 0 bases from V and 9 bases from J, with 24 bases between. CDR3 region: CASSQEGQAFRPLASPLHF. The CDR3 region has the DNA TGTGCCAGCAGCCAAGAGGGGCAGGCCTTCAGACCTTTAGCTTCACCCCTCCACTTT.

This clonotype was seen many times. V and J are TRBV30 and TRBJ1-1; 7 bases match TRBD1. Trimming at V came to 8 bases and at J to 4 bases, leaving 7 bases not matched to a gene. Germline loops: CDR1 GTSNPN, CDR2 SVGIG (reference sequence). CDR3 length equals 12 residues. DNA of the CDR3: TGTGCCATTACAGGGGTGGCCACTGAAGCTTTCTTT. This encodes CAITGVATEAFF.

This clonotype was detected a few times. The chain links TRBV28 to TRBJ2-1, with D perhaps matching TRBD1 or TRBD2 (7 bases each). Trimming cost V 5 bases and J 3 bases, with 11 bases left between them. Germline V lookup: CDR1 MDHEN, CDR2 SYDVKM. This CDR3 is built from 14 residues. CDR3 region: CASSRRGGYNEQFF. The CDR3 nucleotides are TGTGCCAGCAGTCGCAGGGGGGGCTACAATGAGCAGTTCTTC.

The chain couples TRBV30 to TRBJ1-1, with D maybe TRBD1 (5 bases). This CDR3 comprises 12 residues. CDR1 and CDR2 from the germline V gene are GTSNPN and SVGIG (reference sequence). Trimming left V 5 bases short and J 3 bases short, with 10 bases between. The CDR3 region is CAWSNRYTEAFF. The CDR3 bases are TGTGCCTGGTCCAACAGGTACACTGAAGCTTTCTTT. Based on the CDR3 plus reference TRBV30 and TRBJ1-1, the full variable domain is SQTIHQWPATLVQPVGSPLSLECTVEGTSNPNLYWYRQAAGRGLQLLFYSVGIGQISSEVPQNLSASRPQDRQFILSSKKLLLSDSGFYLCAWSNRYTEAFFGQGTRLTVV.

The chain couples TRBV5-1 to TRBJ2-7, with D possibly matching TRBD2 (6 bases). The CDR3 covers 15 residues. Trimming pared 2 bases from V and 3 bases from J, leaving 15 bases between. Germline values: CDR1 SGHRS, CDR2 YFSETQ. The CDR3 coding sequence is TGCGCCAGCAGCTTAGAGGAGGGGCCGTACTACGAGCAGTACTTC. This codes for CASSLEEGPYYEQYF. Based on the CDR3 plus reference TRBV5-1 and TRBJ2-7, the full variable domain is KAGVTQTPRYLIKTRGQQVTLSCSPISGHRSVSWYQQTPGQGLQFLFEYFSETQRNKGNFPGRFSGRQFSNSRSEMNVSTLELGDSALYLCASSLEEGPYYEQYFGPGTRLTVT.

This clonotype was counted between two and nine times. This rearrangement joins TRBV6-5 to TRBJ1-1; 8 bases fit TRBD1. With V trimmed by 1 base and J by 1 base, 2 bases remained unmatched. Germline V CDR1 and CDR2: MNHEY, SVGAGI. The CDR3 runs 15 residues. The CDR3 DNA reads TGTGCCAGCAGTTACTGGACAGGGTCGAACACTGAAGCTTTCTTT. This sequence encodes CASSYWTGSNTEAFF.

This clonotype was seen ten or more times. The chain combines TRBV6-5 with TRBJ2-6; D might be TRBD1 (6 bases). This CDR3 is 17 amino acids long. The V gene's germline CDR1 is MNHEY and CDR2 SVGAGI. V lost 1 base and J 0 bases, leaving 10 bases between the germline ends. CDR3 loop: CASSYFGDTSGANVLTF. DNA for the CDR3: TGTGCCAGCAGTTACTTTGGGGACACCTCTGGGGCCAACGTCCTGACTTTC.

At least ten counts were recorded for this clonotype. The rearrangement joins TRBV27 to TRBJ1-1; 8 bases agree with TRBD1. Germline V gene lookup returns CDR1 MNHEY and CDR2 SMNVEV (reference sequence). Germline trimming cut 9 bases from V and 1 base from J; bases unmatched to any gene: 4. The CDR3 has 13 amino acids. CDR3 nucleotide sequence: TGTGCCAGTATCAGGGGGCCGAACACTGAAGCTTTCTTT. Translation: CASIRGPNTEAFF.

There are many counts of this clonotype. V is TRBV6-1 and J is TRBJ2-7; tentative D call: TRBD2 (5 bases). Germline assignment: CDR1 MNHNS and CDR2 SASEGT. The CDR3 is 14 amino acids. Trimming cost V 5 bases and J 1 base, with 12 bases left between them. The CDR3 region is CASSSDGGSYEQYF. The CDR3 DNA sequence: TGTGCCAGCAGTTCCGACGGAGGTTCCTACGAGCAGTACTTC.

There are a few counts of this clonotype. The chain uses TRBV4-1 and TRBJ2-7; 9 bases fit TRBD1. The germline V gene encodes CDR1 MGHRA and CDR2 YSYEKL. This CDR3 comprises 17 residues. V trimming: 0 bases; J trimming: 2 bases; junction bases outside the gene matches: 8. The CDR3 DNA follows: TGCGCCAGCAGCCAAGATGGGGGGACAGGGTTTACCTACGAGCAGTACTTC. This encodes CASSQDGGTGFTYEQYF.

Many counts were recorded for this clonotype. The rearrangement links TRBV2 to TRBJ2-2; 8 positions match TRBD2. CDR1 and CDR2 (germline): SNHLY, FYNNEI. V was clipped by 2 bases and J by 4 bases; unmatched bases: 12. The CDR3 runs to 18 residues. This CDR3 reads CASSERERGIRGTGELFF. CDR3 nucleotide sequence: TGTGCCAGCAGTGAACGGGAGCGGGGGATACGAGGCACCGGGGAGCTGTTTTTT.

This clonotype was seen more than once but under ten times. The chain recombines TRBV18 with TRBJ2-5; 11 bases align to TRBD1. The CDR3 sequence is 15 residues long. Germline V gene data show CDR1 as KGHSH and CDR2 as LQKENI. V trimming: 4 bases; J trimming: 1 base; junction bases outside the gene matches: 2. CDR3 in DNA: TGTGCCAGCTCACTCGGGACAGGGGGCCAAGAGACCCAGTACTTC. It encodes CASSLGTGGQETQYF. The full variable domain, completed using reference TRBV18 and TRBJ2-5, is NAGVMQNPRHLVRRRGQEARLRCSPMKGHSHVYWYRQLPEEGLKFMVYLQKENIIDESGMPKERFSAEFPKEGPSILRIQQVVRGDSAAYFCASSLGTGGQETQYFGPGTRLLVL.

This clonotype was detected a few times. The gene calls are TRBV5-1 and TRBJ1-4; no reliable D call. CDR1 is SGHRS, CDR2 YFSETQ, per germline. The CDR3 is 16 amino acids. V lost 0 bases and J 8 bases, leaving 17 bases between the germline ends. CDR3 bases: TGCGCCAGCAGCTTGGCGGCAGGAAGAAGGTGGGAAAAACTGTTTTTT. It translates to CASSLAAGRRWEKLFF.

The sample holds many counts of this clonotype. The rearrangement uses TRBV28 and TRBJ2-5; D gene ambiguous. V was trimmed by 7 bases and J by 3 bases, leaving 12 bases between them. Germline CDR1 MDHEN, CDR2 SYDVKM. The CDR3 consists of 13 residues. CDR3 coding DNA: TGTGCCAGCACTCCACAGCCAAAAGAGACCCAGTACTTC. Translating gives CASTPQPKETQYF.

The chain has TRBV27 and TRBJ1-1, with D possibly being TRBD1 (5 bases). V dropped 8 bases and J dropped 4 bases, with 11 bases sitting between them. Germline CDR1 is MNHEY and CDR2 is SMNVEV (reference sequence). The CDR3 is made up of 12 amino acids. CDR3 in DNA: TGTGCCAGCCGGACATTCGGCACTGAAGCTTTCTTT. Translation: CASRTFGTEAFF.

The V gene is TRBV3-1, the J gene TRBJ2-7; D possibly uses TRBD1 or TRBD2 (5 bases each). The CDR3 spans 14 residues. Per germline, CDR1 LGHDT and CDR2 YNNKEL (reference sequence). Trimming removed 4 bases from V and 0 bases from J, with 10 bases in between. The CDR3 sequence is CASSPWGTSYEQYF. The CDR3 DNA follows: TGTGCCAGCAGCCCATGGGGGACCTCCTACGAGCAGTACTTC.

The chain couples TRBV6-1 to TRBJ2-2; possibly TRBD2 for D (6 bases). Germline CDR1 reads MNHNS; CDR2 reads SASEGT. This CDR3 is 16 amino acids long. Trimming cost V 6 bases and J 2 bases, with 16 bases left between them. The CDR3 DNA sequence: TGTGCCAGCAGGGGACTGGGCCCGCCAAACACCGGGGAGCTGTTTTTT. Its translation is CASRGLGPPNTGELFF.

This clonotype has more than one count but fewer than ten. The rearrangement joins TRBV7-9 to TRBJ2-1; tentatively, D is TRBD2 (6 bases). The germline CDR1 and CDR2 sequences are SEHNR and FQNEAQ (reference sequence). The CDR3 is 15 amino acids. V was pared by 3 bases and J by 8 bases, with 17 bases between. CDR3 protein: CASSLGGSGIYEQFF. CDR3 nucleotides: TGTGCCAGCAGCTTGGGTGGTAGCGGTATCTATGAGCAGTTCTTC.